The T cell receptor beta chain described here comes from a study of identical twins. Whole-study results and caveats: The authors drew conclusions from cross-sectional statistical analysis rather than following the same donors.

TCRdb itself ran the 5' RACE reads through MiXCR, one entry per CDR3 protein. The sample shows about 550,000 distinct CDR3 sequences, around 20% of them seen only once. This clonotype was recorded many times. Its antigen is unknown. The V and J ends lost 6 bases and 4 bases respectively, with 10 bases between them. The CDR3 length is 13 residues. These data were also filed under a second study, of yellow fever vaccine responses in identical twins.

The rearrangement links TRBV12-3 or TRBV12-4 to TRBJ2-1, with TRBD2 as a possible D gene (6 bases). The sequencing input was CD4+ T cells sorted from blood. The TCR originated in a young woman in good health. CDR3 nucleotide sequence: TGTGCCAGCAGAGCGACTAGATACAATGAGCAGTTCTTC. This sequence encodes CASRATRYNEQFF.